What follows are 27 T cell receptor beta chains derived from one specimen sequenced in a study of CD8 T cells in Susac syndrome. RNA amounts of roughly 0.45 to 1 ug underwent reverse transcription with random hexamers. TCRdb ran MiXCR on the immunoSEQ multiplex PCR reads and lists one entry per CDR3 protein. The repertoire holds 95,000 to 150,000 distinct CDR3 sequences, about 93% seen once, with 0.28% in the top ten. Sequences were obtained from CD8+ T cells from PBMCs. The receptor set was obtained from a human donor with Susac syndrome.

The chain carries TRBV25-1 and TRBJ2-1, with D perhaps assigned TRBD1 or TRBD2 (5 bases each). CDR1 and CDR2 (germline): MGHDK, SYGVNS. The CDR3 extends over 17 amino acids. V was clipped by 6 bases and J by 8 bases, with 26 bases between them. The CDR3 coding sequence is TGTGCCAGCAGCGACAGCCCCCCGGGAAGACACGACCATGAGCAGTTCTTC. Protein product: CASSDSPPGRHDHEQFF.

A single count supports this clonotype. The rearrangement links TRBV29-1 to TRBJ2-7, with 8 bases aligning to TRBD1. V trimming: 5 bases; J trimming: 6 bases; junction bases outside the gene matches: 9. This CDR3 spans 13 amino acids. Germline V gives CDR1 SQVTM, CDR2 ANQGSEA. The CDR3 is CSVPQGGTGEQYF. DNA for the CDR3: TGCAGCGTTCCACAGGGGGGAACGGGCGAGCAGTACTTC.

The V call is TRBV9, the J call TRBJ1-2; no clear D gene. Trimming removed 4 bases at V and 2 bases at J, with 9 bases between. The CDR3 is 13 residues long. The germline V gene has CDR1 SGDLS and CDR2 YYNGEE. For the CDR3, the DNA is TGTGCCAGCAGCCTCAGGCACAACTATGGCTACACCTTC. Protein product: CASSLRHNYGYTF.

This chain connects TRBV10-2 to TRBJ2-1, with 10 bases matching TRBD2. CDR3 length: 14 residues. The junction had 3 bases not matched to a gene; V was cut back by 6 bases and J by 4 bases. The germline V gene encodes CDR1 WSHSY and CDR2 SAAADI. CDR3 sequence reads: CASSILAGYNEQFF. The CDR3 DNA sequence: TGCGCCAGCAGCATACTAGCGGGGTACAATGAGCAGTTCTTC.

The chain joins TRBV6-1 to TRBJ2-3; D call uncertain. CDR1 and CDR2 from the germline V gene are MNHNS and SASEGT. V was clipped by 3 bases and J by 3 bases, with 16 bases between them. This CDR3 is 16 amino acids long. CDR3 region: CASSEVQEIWTDTQYF. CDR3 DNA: TGTGCCAGCAGTGAGGTTCAGGAGATCTGGACAGATACGCAGTATTTT.

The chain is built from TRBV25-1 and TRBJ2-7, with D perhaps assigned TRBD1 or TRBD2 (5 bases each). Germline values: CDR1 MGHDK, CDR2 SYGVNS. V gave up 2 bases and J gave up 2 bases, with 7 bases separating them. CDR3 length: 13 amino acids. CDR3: CASSEQGAYEQYF. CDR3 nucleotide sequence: TGTGCCAGCAGTGAACAGGGAGCCTACGAGCAGTACTTC.

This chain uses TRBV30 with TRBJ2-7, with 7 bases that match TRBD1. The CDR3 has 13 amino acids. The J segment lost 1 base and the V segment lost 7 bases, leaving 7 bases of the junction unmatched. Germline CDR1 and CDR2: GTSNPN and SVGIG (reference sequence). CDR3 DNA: TGTGCCTATCGGACAGGCGAATCCTACGAGCAGTACTTC. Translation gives CAYRTGESYEQYF. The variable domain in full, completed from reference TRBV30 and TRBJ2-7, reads SQTIHQWPATLVQPVGSPLSLECTVEGTSNPNLYWYRQAAGRGLQLLFYSVGIGQISSEVPQNLSASRPQDRQFILSSKKLLLSDSGFYLCAYRTGESYEQYFGPGTRLTVT.

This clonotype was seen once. The CDR3 loop is CSVGMDGYTF. In DNA, the CDR3 is TGCAGCGTTGGAATGGATGGCTACACCTTC. The rearrangement links TRBV29-1 to TRBJ1-2; no definite D call. V was clipped by 4 bases and J by 6 bases, with 6 bases between them. The CDR3 length is 10 residues. Per germline, CDR1 SQVTM and CDR2 ANQGSEA. Combining the CDR3 with reference TRBV29-1 and TRBJ1-2 gives the whole variable domain SAVISQKPSRDICQRGTSLTIQCQVDSQVTMMFWYRQQPGQSLTLIATANQGSEATYESGFVIDKFPISRPNLTFSTLTVSNMSPEDSSIYLCSVGMDGYTFGSGTRLTVV.

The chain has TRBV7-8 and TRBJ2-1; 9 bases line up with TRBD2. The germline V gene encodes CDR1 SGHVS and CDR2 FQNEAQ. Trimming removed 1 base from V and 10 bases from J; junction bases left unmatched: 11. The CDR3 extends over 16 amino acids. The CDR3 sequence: CASSLEGGGGPPEQFF. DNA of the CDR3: TGTGCCAGCAGCTTAGAGGGCGGGGGGGGCCCCCCCGAGCAGTTCTTC.

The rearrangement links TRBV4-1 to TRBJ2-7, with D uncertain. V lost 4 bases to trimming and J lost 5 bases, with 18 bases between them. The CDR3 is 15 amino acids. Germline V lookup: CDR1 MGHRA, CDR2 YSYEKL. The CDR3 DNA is TGCGCCAGCAGCCTTTCGGGCCTTCCGAGCAACGAGCAGTACTTC. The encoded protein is CASSLSGLPSNEQYF.

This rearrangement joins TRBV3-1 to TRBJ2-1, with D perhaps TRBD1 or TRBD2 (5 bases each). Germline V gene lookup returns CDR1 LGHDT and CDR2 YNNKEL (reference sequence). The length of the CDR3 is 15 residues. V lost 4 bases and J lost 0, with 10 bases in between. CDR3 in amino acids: CASSPRDGSYNEQFF. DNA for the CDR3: TGTGCCAGCAGCCCGAGGGACGGCTCCTACAATGAGCAGTTCTTC.

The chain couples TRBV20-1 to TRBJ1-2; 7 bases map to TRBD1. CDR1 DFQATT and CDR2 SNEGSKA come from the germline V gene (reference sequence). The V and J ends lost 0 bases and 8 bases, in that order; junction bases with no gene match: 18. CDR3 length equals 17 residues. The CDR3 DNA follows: TGCAGTGCTAGAGATTTAGGAGGGGGCCAAGTACCTATGGGCTACACCTTC. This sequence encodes CSARDLGGGQVPMGYTF.

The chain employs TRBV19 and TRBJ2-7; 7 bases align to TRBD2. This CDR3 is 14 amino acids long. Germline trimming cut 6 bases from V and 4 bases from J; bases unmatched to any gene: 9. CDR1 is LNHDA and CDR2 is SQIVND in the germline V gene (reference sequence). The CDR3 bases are TGTGCCAGTAGCCCTGGACTAGAGCCATACGAGCAGTACTTC. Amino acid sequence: CASSPGLEPYEQYF.

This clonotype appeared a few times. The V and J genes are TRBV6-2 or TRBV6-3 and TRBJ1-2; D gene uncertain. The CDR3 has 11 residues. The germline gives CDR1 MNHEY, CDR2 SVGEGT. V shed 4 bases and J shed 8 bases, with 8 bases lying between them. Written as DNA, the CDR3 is TGTGCCAGCAGTTCCGGGAACGGCTACACCTTC. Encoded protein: CASSSGNGYTF.

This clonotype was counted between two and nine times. The CDR3 loop reads CASSVGGSSYEQYF. CDR3 bases: TGTGCCAGCAGCGTCGGGGGGAGCTCCTACGAGCAGTACTTC. V gene TRBV9 combines with J gene TRBJ2-7; 7 bases are a match to TRBD2. V lost 2 bases, J lost 0 bases, and 2 bases stayed unmatched. The CDR3 contains 14 residues. Germline assignment: CDR1 SGDLS and CDR2 YYNGEE.

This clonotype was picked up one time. CDR3: CASSPPSANEKLFF. CDR3 DNA: TGCGCCAGCAGCCCCCCGTCAGCTAATGAAAAACTGTTTTTT. The rearrangement uses TRBV4-1 and TRBJ1-4; D ambiguous. The CDR3 covers 14 residues. Germline CDR1 MGHRA, CDR2 YSYEKL. V was trimmed by 4 bases and J by 3 bases, leaving 9 bases between them.

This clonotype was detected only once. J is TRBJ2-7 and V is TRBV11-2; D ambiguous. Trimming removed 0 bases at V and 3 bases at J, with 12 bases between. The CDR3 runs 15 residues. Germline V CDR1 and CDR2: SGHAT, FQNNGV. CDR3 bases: TGTGCCAGCAGCTTAGAGGCCAAAACTCTCTACGAGCAGTACTTC. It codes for CASSLEAKTLYEQYF.

Written as DNA, the CDR3 is TGCAGCGTTGAAGCAGGCACCCCCCTGTACAATGAGCAGTTCTTC. It is translated as CSVEAGTPLYNEQFF. The chain is built from TRBV29-1 and TRBJ2-1; D remains ambiguous. This CDR3 has 15 amino acids. V was shortened by 1 base and J by 4 bases, with 14 bases between the two germline ends. The germline CDR1 and CDR2 sequences are SQVTM and ANQGSEA.

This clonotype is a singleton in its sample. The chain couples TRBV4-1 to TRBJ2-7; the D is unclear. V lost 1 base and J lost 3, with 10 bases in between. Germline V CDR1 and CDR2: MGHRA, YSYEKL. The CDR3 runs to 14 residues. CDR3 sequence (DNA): TGCGCCAGCAGCCAAGGGCAGATTAACTACGAGCAGTACTTC. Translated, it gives CASSQGQINYEQYF.

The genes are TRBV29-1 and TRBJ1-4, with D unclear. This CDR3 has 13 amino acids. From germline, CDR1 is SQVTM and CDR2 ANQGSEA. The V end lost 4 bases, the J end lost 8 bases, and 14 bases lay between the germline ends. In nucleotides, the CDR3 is TGCAGCGTTGTCGGCCGGATTGAGGAAAAACTGTTTTTT. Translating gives CSVVGRIEEKLFF.

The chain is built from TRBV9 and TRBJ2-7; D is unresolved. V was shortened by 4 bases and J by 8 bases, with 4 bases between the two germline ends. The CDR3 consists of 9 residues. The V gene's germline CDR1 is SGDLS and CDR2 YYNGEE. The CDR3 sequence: CASSRKQYF. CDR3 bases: TGTGCCAGCAGCAGGAAGCAGTACTTC. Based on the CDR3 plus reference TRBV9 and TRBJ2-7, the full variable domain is DSGVTQTPKHLITATGQRVTLRCSPRSGDLSVYWYQQSLDQGLQFLIQYYNGEERAKGNILERFSAQQFPDLHSELNLSSLELGDSALYFCASSRKQYFGPGTRLTVT.

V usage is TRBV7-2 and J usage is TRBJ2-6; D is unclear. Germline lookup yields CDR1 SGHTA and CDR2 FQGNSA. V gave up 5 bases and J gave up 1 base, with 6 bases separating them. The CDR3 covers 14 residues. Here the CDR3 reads CASSHRSGANVLTF. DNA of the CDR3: TGTGCCAGCAGCCACAGATCTGGGGCCAACGTCCTGACTTTC. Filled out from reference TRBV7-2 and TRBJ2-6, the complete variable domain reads GAGVSQSPSNKVTEKGKDVELRCDPISGHTALYWYRQSLGQGLEFLIYFQGNSAPDKSGLPSDRFSAERTGGSVSTLTIQRTQQEDSAVYLCASSHRSGANVLTFGAGSRLTVL.

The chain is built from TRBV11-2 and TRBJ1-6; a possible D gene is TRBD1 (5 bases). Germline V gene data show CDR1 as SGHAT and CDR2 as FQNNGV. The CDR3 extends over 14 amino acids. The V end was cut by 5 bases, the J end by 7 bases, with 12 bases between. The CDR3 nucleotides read TGTGCCAGCAGCCAGGGTGGGACGAATTCACCCCTCCACTTT. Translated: CASSQGGTNSPLHF.

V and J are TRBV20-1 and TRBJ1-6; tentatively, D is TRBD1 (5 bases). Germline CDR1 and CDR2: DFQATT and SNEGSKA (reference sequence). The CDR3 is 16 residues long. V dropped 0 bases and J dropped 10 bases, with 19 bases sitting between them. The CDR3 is CSARDHQGDPLSPLHF. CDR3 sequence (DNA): TGCAGTGCTAGAGATCATCAGGGCGATCCACTCTCACCCCTCCACTTT.

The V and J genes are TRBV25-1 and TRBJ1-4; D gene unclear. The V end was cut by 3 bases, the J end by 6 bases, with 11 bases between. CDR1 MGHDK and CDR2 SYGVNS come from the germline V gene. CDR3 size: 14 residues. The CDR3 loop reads CASSEEQADEKLFF. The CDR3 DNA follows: TGTGCCAGCAGTGAGGAGCAGGCCGATGAAAAACTGTTTTTT.

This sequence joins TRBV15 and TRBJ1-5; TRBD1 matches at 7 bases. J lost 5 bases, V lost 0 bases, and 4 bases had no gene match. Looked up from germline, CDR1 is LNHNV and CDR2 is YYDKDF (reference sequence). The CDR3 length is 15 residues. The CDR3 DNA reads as TGTGCCACCAGCAGAGAGGGAGGGGGCTATCAGCCCCAGCATTTT. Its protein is CATSREGGGYQPQHF.

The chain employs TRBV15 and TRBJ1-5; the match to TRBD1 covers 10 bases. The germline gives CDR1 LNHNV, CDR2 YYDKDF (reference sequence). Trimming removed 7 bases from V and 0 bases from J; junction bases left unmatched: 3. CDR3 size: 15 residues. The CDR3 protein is CATTGTGDSNQPQHF. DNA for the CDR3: TGTGCCACCACCGGGACAGGGGATAGCAATCAGCCCCAGCATTTT.